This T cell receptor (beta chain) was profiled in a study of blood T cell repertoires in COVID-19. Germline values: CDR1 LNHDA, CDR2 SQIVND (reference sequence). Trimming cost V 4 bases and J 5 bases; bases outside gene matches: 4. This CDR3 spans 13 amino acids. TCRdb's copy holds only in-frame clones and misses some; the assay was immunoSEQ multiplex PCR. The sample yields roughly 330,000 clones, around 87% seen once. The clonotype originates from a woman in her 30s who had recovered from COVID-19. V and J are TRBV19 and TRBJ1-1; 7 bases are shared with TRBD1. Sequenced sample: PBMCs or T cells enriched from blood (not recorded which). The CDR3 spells CASSTGQRTEAFF. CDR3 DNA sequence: TGTGCCAGTAGTACGGGACAGCGAACTGAAGCTTTCTTT.